These 14 T cell receptor beta chains originate from one sample sequenced in a study of radiation and T cells in renal cell carcinoma. This sample's time point: baseline pretreatment blood. Treatment: 15 Gy SBRT to primary tumor, nephrectomy 4 weeks later. Sequencing was performed with immunoSEQ multiplex PCR; in TCRdb, only in-frame clones are kept and a portion is missing. Among around 160,000 clones listed, about 88% were seen once. The source was blood, collected from a patient whose treatment included radiotherapy and nephrectomy. The receptors shown here come from a woman in her 70s with renal cell carcinoma.

The chain links TRBV27 to TRBJ2-2; 8 bases map to TRBD2. Germline values: CDR1 MNHEY, CDR2 SMNVEV (reference sequence). The CDR3 contains 19 residues. V lost 3 bases and J lost 6; bases outside the gene matches: 18. This CDR3 reads CASSFTGGALGGSAGELFF. The CDR3 nucleotides are TGTGCCAGCAGTTTCACGGGGGGGGCTCTAGGTGGGTCCGCCGGGGAGCTGTTTTTT.

V is TRBV30 and J is TRBJ1-1; D uncertain. V gave up 0 bases and J gave up 8 bases, with 7 bases separating them. Germline CDR1 is GTSNPN and CDR2 is SVGIG (reference sequence). The CDR3 runs to 11 residues. DNA of the CDR3: TGTGCCTGGAGTGTTAAGTCAGAAGCTTTCTTT. Encoded protein: CAWSVKSEAFF.

Only a few counts were recorded for this clone. V is TRBV30 and J is TRBJ1-1, with D tentatively TRBD1 (5 bases). CDR3 length: 13 amino acids. Trimming shortened V by 3 bases and J by 1 base, and 9 bases separated the two germline ends. Germline V gene data show CDR1 as GTSNPN and CDR2 as SVGIG (reference sequence). CDR3 protein: CAWRPTGNTEAFF. CDR3 coding DNA: TGTGCCTGGAGACCTACAGGGAACACTGAAGCTTTCTTT.

This sequence joins TRBV30 and TRBJ2-1; D not resolved. The CDR3 spans 12 residues. V was shortened by 0 bases and J by 6 bases, with 6 bases between the two germline ends. Germline lookup yields CDR1 GTSNPN and CDR2 SVGIG (reference sequence). CDR3 sequence: CAWSVQLNEQFF. CDR3 in DNA: TGTGCCTGGAGTGTACAGCTCAATGAGCAGTTCTTC. Combining the CDR3 with reference TRBV30 and TRBJ2-1 gives the whole variable domain SQTIHQWPATLVQPVGSPLSLECTVEGTSNPNLYWYRQAAGRGLQLLFYSVGIGQISSEVPQNLSASRPQDRQFILSSKKLLLSDSGFYLCAWSVQLNEQFFGPGTRLTVL.

The chain combines TRBV6-6 with TRBJ1-2; tentative D call: TRBD1 (6 bases). The CDR3 spans 14 residues. Germline CDR1 MNHNY, CDR2 SVGAGI (reference sequence). The V end was cut by 8 bases, the J end by 4 bases, with 17 bases between. The CDR3 loop reads CASGSRGAGYGYTF. CDR3 in DNA: TGTGCCAGCGGGAGCCGGGGGGCTGGCTATGGCTACACCTTC.

The J gene is TRBJ2-2, the V gene TRBV6-1, with 11 positions matching TRBD2. Per the germline V gene, CDR1 is MNHNS and CDR2 is SASEGT. The J segment lost 0 bases and the V segment lost 4 bases, leaving 10 bases of the junction unmatched. The CDR3 totals 19 residues. In DNA, the CDR3 is TGTGCCAGCAGTGCGCGACTAGCGGGGAGCCAAACGAACACCGGGGAGCTGTTTTTT. Translated, it gives CASSARLAGSQTNTGELFF.

The V call is TRBV2, the J call TRBJ1-2; 8 bases match TRBD1. The V gene end was trimmed by 5 bases and the J gene end by 0 bases; junction bases not matched to a gene: 5. The V gene's germline CDR1 is SNHLY and CDR2 FYNNEI. The CDR3 is 15 amino acids. This chain's CDR3 is CASSTDRGANYGYTF. Written as DNA, the CDR3 is TGTGCCAGCAGTACAGACAGGGGCGCTAACTATGGCTACACCTTC.

This clone came up once. The rearrangement joins TRBV27 to TRBJ2-3, with TRBD2 as a possible D gene (6 bases). CDR3 length equals 13 residues. The ends were cut back, 5 bases at V and 8 bases at J, with 14 bases in the middle. CDR1 and CDR2 (germline): MNHEY, SMNVEV (reference sequence). The CDR3, as DNA: TGTGCCAGCAGTCTCGCTCGGCGGGGTACGCAGTATTTT. This sequence encodes CASSLARRGTQYF.

The chain couples TRBV5-5 to TRBJ1-4, with 7 bases lining up with TRBD1. The length of the CDR3 is 14 residues. J gave up 5 bases and V 2 bases, and 3 bases lay outside the gene matches. Germline V gene lookup returns CDR1 SGHKS and CDR2 YYEKEE (reference sequence). In DNA, the CDR3 is TGTGCCAGCAGCTTTGGGACAGTAAATGAAAAACTGTTTTTT. Translated: CASSFGTVNEKLFF.

The V call is TRBV2, the J call TRBJ2-5; D is perhaps TRBD2 (6 bases). The germline V and J ends were trimmed by 6 bases and 6 bases, with 17 bases remaining between them. In germline, CDR1 is SNHLY, CDR2 FYNNEI. The CDR3 extends over 14 amino acids. CDR3 coding DNA: TGTGCCAGCAGCGTGGGACTGACCGAAAAGACCCAGTACTTC. As protein: CASSVGLTEKTQYF.

This clone was detected only a few times. The chain recombines TRBV6-1 with TRBJ1-2; D gene uncertain. The V end was cut by 4 bases, the J end by 4 bases, with 10 bases between. There are 13 residues in the CDR3. The germline V gene has CDR1 MNHNS and CDR2 SASEGT. The CDR3 DNA reads TGTGCCAGCAGTGTCCCGGGTGGCTATGGCTACACCTTC. This sequence encodes CASSVPGGYGYTF.

The chain joins TRBV5-1 to TRBJ2-7; D is uncertain. This CDR3 comprises 16 residues. Between the trimmed V and J ends, which lost 4 bases and 0 bases, there was a span of 17 bases. From germline, CDR1 is SGHRS and CDR2 YFSETQ. The CDR3 DNA sequence: TGCGCCAGCAGCCCCCGTAGGCAGGCGAGCTCCTACGAGCAGTACTTC. Encoded protein: CASSPRRQASSYEQYF.

The V gene is TRBV29-1, the J gene TRBJ2-5; D is possibly TRBD1 (6 bases). The CDR3 length is 12 residues. The ends were cut back, 3 bases at V and 4 bases at J, with 9 bases in the middle. CDR1 and CDR2 from the germline V gene are SQVTM and ANQGSEA. The CDR3 here is CSVDTGSETQYF. Written as DNA, the CDR3 is TGCAGCGTTGATACAGGGTCAGAGACCCAGTACTTC. Drawing the rest from reference TRBV29-1 and TRBJ2-5, the complete variable domain is SAVISQKPSRDICQRGTSLTIQCQVDSQVTMMFWYRQQPGQSLTLIATANQGSEATYESGFVIDKFPISRPNLTFSTLTVSNMSPEDSSIYLCSVDTGSETQYFGPGTRLLVL.

V usage is TRBV30 and J usage is TRBJ1-1; D is perhaps TRBD1 (6 bases). CDR3 length: 13 amino acids. V was pared by 4 bases and J by 5 bases, with 14 bases between. Germline V lookup: CDR1 GTSNPN, CDR2 SVGIG (reference sequence). For the CDR3, the DNA is TGTGCCTGGATAGTAACAGGGCGGACTGAAGCTTTCTTT. It is translated as CAWIVTGRTEAFF.